A single sample is the source of the 26 T cell receptor beta chains below, sequenced in a study of T-cell memory formation after mild COVID-19. TCRdb processed the 5' RACE reads anew with MiXCR; each CDR3 protein has one entry. This table has under 450,000 distinct CDR3 sequences, over 13% appearing once. Sequences were obtained from PBMCs or a T cell subset sorted from them (not recorded which). The source of these receptors is a young man who had mild COVID-19 (a few samples of this study predate the infection). Cell type and time point are not known.

The gene calls are TRBV20-1 and TRBJ2-7; no clear D. Germline loops: CDR1 DFQATT, CDR2 SNEGSKA (reference sequence). V shed 3 bases and J shed 2 bases, with 5 bases lying between them. The CDR3 length is 11 residues. CDR3 protein: CSARATYEQYF. Written as DNA, the CDR3 is TGCAGTGCTAGGGCTACCTACGAGCAGTACTTC.

This clonotype was seen ten or more times. V and J are TRBV3-1 and TRBJ2-5; 8 nucleotides align to TRBD2. CDR1 LGHDT and CDR2 YNNKEL come from the germline V gene (reference sequence). The CDR3 length is 17 residues. The J segment lost 5 bases and the V segment lost 1 base, leaving 12 bases of the junction unmatched. The CDR3 loop reads CASSQGGGTSGWETQYF. The CDR3 DNA reads as TGTGCCAGCAGCCAAGGCGGTGGAACTAGCGGATGGGAGACCCAGTACTTC.

The chain uses TRBV19 and TRBJ2-7; TRBD1 matches 9 bases. The CDR3 length is 14 residues. Germline CDR1 LNHDA, CDR2 SQIVND (reference sequence). Trimming took 5 bases from V and 2 from J; bases not matched to a gene: 4. This chain's CDR3 is CASSQQGAAYEQYF. The CDR3 DNA reads as TGTGCCAGTAGTCAACAGGGGGCAGCCTACGAGCAGTACTTC.

The V gene is TRBV19, the J gene TRBJ2-1; 7 nucleotides agree with TRBD1. Per germline, CDR1 LNHDA and CDR2 SQIVND (reference sequence). The CDR3 runs 17 residues. Trimming removed 0 bases from V and 3 bases from J; junction bases left unmatched: 8. DNA of the CDR3: TGTGCCAGTAGTATAGACCGAGGGACAGATCACTACAATGAGCAGTTCTTC. Translation gives CASSIDRGTDHYNEQFF.

CDR3 nucleotides: TGTGCCAGCAGCTCGCTAGGAGGGGAGGCCAACATTCAGTACTTC. It specifies CASSSLGGEANIQYF. V usage is TRBV7-8 and J usage is TRBJ2-4; possibly TRBD2 for D (6 bases). The CDR3 totals 15 residues. CDR1 and CDR2 from the germline V gene are SGHVS and FQNEAQ. Trimming cost V 4 bases and J 7 bases, with 17 bases left between them.

At least ten counts were recorded for this clonotype. The chain carries TRBV7-2 and TRBJ1-1; D uncertain. This CDR3 is 13 amino acids long. CDR1 SGHTA and CDR2 FQGNSA come from the germline V gene. V lost 5 bases and J lost 2, with 9 bases in between. The CDR3 here is CASSRALNTEAFF. CDR3 nucleotides: TGTGCCAGCAGCCGGGCCCTAAACACTGAAGCTTTCTTT.

The chain has TRBV12-3 or TRBV12-4 and TRBJ2-5, with 11 bases identical to TRBD2. The CDR3 runs 15 residues. V lost 1 base and J lost 9; bases outside the gene matches: 7. As DNA, the CDR3 is TGTGCCAGCAGTTTAGGGGATAGCGGGGGGGCCTCCCAGTACTTC. This gives the protein CASSLGDSGGASQYF.

This clonotype was recorded a few times. The chain has TRBV9 and TRBJ2-1; no firm D call. V shed 4 bases and J shed 2 bases, with 16 bases lying between them. Germline V gene lookup returns CDR1 SGDLS and CDR2 YYNGEE. The CDR3 loop spans 16 amino acids. CDR3 residues: CASSRRSSPPYNEQFF. DNA of the CDR3: TGTGCCAGCAGCAGAAGAAGCTCCCCCCCCTACAATGAGCAGTTCTTC.

This clonotype was detected a few times. V usage is TRBV5-1 and J usage is TRBJ2-2, with 9 positions matching TRBD2. The CDR3 runs to 18 residues. The V and J ends lost 1 base and 0 bases, in that order; junction bases with no gene match: 7. Germline V lookup: CDR1 SGHRS, CDR2 YFSETQ. This CDR3 reads CASSLRTSGRTNTGELFF. CDR3 sequence (DNA): TGCGCCAGCAGCTTGAGAACTAGCGGGCGAACGAACACCGGGGAGCTGTTTTTT.

The chain recombines TRBV7-9 with TRBJ1-6; D remains unclear. The germline V gene encodes CDR1 SEHNR and CDR2 FQNEAQ (reference sequence). The CDR3 covers 16 residues. Between the trimmed V and J ends, which lost 1 base and 0 bases, there was a span of 7 bases. The CDR3 DNA follows: TGTGCCAGCAGCTTAGAACGTAGCTCCTATAATTCACCCCTCCACTTT. Residues: CASSLERSSYNSPLHF.

CDR3 loop: CASGIDRVPGELFF. Written as DNA, the CDR3 is TGTGCCAGCGGTATCGACAGGGTGCCCGGGGAGCTGTTTTTT. V usage is TRBV7-3 and J usage is TRBJ2-2, with 7 positions matching TRBD1. V shed 8 bases and J 6 bases; nucleotides not matched to a gene: 9. The germline V gene encodes CDR1 SGHTA and CDR2 FQGTGA. This CDR3 has 14 residues. The whole variable domain, remainder taken from reference TRBV7-3 and TRBJ2-2, is GAGVSQTPSNKVTEKGKYVELRCDPISGHTALYWYRQSLGQGPEFLIYFQGTGAADDSGLPNDRFFAVRPEGSVSTLKIQRTERGDSAVYLCASGIDRVPGELFFGEGSRLTVL.

The chain employs TRBV7-9 and TRBJ2-1; D is unresolved. CDR1 and CDR2 (germline): SEHNR, FQNEAQ (reference sequence). This CDR3 spans 13 amino acids. V dropped 4 bases and J dropped 4 bases, with 8 bases sitting between them. The CDR3 DNA follows: TGTGCCAGCAGCTGGGCCGCATACAATGAGCAGTTCTTC. Translated, it gives CASSWAAYNEQFF.

This clonotype occurred once. The V gene is TRBV28, the J gene TRBJ2-4, with D tentatively TRBD1 (6 bases). V gave up 10 bases and J gave up 7 bases, with 17 bases separating them. The germline gives CDR1 MDHEN, CDR2 SYDVKM. CDR3 length: 13 amino acids. DNA for the CDR3: TGTGCCATCCGTCCGGGACAAGTCAACATTCAGTACTTC. Its protein is CAIRPGQVNIQYF.

This clonotype was seen a single time. The genes are TRBV2 and TRBJ2-1, with a possible D match to TRBD1 (6 bases). Germline V gene lookup returns CDR1 SNHLY and CDR2 FYNNEI. V was trimmed by 4 bases and J by 2 bases, leaving 12 bases between them. This CDR3 contains 15 residues. CDR3: CASSATGGAYNEQFF. CDR3 nucleotides: TGTGCCAGCAGTGCGACAGGTGGGGCCTACAATGAGCAGTTCTTC. Full variable domain (rest looked up from reference TRBV2 and TRBJ2-1): EPEVTQTPSHQVTQMGQEVILRCVPISNHLYFYWYRQILGQKVEFLVSFYNNEISEKSEIFDDQFSVERPDGSNFTLKIRSTKLEDSAMYFCASSATGGAYNEQFFGPGTRLTVL.

The rearrangement links TRBV6-5 to TRBJ2-2; 7 bases are shared with TRBD1. The length of the CDR3 is 17 residues. Germline CDR1 MNHEY, CDR2 SVGAGI. The V gene end was trimmed by 2 bases and the J gene end by 0 bases; junction bases not matched to a gene: 6. For the CDR3, the DNA is TGTGCCAGCAGTTACAGAGCCGGGACAGCGAACACCGGGGAGCTGTTTTTT. It encodes CASSYRAGTANTGELFF.

The rearrangement uses TRBV7-9 and TRBJ2-1, with TRBD1 matching over 9 bases. V shed 6 bases and J 7 bases; nucleotides not matched to a gene: 10. The CDR3 has 15 amino acids. Germline CDR1 reads SEHNR; CDR2 reads FQNEAQ (reference sequence). The CDR3 here is CASSYDRGVKNEQFF. CDR3 nucleotides: TGTGCCAGCAGTTACGACAGGGGGGTGAAGAATGAGCAGTTCTTC.

This clonotype was counted ten times or more. The chain recombines TRBV20-1 with TRBJ2-2; TRBD2 is a possible D gene (6 bases). CDR3 size: 16 residues. Germline CDR1 is DFQATT and CDR2 is SNEGSKA (reference sequence). Trimming took 4 bases from V and 6 from J, leaving 21 bases between them. CDR3 loop: CSAKSRDSNVPGELFF. CDR3 nucleotides: TGCAGTGCTAAGAGCCGGGACTCCAACGTTCCCGGGGAGCTGTTTTTT.

This sequence joins TRBV6-6 and TRBJ1-2, with TRBD1 as a possible D gene (5 bases). The CDR3 spans 15 residues. The germline CDR1 and CDR2 sequences are MNHNY and SVGAGI (reference sequence). Trimming stripped 0 bases from V and 4 bases from J, with 12 bases between. CDR3 bases: TGTGCCAGCAGTTACTCCTCAGGGACCGTCTATGGCTACACCTTC. It is translated as CASSYSSGTVYGYTF.

CDR3 sequence reads: CSAGSGAADTQYF. In nucleotides, the CDR3 is TGCAGTGCCGGGAGCGGGGCGGCAGATACGCAGTATTTT. The chain carries TRBV20-1 and TRBJ2-3; the match to TRBD2 covers 7 bases. Germline V CDR1 and CDR2: DFQATT, SNEGSKA (reference sequence). V gave up 6 bases and J gave up 4 bases; unmatched junction bases: 7. This CDR3 comprises 13 residues.

V is TRBV5-1 and J is TRBJ1-1; D might be TRBD1 (6 bases). The CDR3 runs 16 residues. From germline, CDR1 is SGHRS and CDR2 YFSETQ. The ends were cut back, 4 bases at V and 0 bases at J, with 16 bases in the middle. The CDR3 is CASSDSDRTMNTEAFF. DNA for the CDR3: TGCGCCAGCAGCGACTCGGACAGAACTATGAACACTGAAGCTTTCTTT.

CDR3 loop: CASSFVGGSSYNSPLHF. Written as DNA, the CDR3 is TGTGCCAGCAGCTTCGTCGGGGGGAGCTCCTATAATTCACCCCTCCACTTT. The rearrangement uses TRBV7-8 and TRBJ1-6, with D possibly TRBD1 on 5 matching bases. Trimming removed 3 bases at V and 0 bases at J, with 12 bases between. CDR1 SGHVS and CDR2 FQNEAQ come from the germline V gene. This CDR3 is built from 17 residues. Full variable domain (rest looked up from reference TRBV7-8 and TRBJ1-6): GAGVSQSPRYKVAKRGQDVALRCDPISGHVSLFWYQQALGQGPEFLTYFQNEAQLDKSGLPSDRFFAERPEGSVSTLKIQRTQQEDSAVYLCASSFVGGSSYNSPLHFGNGTRLTVT.

In this sample, this clonotype turned up once. This chain uses TRBV6-5 with TRBJ2-2; maybe TRBD1 (5 bases). Germline V gene lookup returns CDR1 MNHEY and CDR2 SVGAGI. The V end was cut by 6 bases, the J end by 4 bases, with 12 bases between. The CDR3 is made up of 14 amino acids. The DNA of the CDR3 is TGTGCCAGCAGCCTTGGACACCCCACCGGGGAGCTGTTTTTT. Its translation is CASSLGHPTGELFF.

A few counts support this clonotype. The chain uses TRBV5-1 and TRBJ2-7; D might be TRBD2 (6 bases). The CDR3 totals 16 residues. Trimming took 0 bases from V and 0 from J, leaving 13 bases between them. Germline-derived CDR1 and CDR2 are SGHRS and YFSETQ. This CDR3 reads CASSLAGGALSYEQYF. The CDR3 DNA follows: TGCGCCAGCAGCTTGGCCGGAGGGGCCCTCTCCTACGAGCAGTACTTC.

The chain recombines TRBV6-5 with TRBJ1-4; D may be TRBD1 (6 bases). The germline V gene has CDR1 MNHEY and CDR2 SVGAGI. The CDR3 runs 13 residues. V lost 8 bases, J lost 4 bases, and 11 bases lay in between. The CDR3 DNA reads TGTGCCAGCTCGGGACACCTTAATGAAAAACTGTTTTTT. Amino acid sequence: CASSGHLNEKLFF.

This clonotype was counted only a few times. V is TRBV10-3 and J is TRBJ1-4, with D possibly being TRBD1 (5 bases). The CDR3 runs to 14 residues. Germline V lookup: CDR1 ENHRY, CDR2 SYGVKD. The ends were cut back, 11 bases at V and 8 bases at J, with 21 bases in the middle. The CDR3 DNA follows: TGTGCCCTTAACAGGCGGGGGGTTTGCGAAAAACTGTTTTTT. Translating it yields CALNRRGVCEKLFF.

CDR3 in DNA: TGTGCCAGCAGCTTAGCCAGAACAGGGGCCGCCTACAATGAGCAGTTCTTC. Translated: CASSLARTGAAYNEQFF. The V gene is TRBV7-8, the J gene TRBJ2-1; 7 bases map to TRBD1. J gave up 2 bases and V 0 bases, and 7 bases lay outside the gene matches. Looked up from germline, CDR1 is SGHVS and CDR2 is FQNEAQ. The CDR3 runs 17 residues.